These 28 T cell receptor beta chains came from one sample sequenced in a study of blood T cell repertoires in COVID-19. Produced via immunoSEQ multiplex PCR; TCRdb's table is partial and in-frame only. The table records approximately 210,000 clones, approximately 80% of them present only once. The specimen sequenced was peripheral blood. The source of these receptors is an elderly woman with COVID-19, enrolled during active disease.

The CDR3 DNA reads as TGTGCCAGCAGCGGGGGACTAGCTAGCGAGACCCAGTACTTC. It translates to CASSGGLASETQYF. V gene TRBV9 combines with J gene TRBJ2-5; TRBD2 agrees at 9 bases. The CDR3 extends over 14 amino acids. Trimming took 3 bases from V and 5 from J; bases not matched to a gene: 5. Germline CDR1 reads SGDLS; CDR2 reads YYNGEE.

The chain couples TRBV2 to TRBJ2-1; TRBD2 aligns across 9 bases. Germline CDR1 SNHLY, CDR2 FYNNEI. V was pared by 4 bases and J by 0 bases, with 1 base of the junction left unmatched. The CDR3 totals 15 residues. The CDR3 region has the DNA TGTGCCAGCAGTGGTAGCGGGAGCTCCTACAATGAGCAGTTCTTC. Translation gives CASSGSGSSYNEQFF.

The rearrangement uses TRBV7-2 and TRBJ2-7; TRBD1 is a possible D gene (6 bases). This CDR3 has 15 residues. Trimming pared 5 bases from V and 5 bases from J, leaving 19 bases between. The germline V gene has CDR1 SGHTA and CDR2 FQGNSA. CDR3 nucleotide sequence: TGTGCCAGCAGCAAAAATCCAGGGGACATGGACGAGCAGTACTTC. Translating gives CASSKNPGDMDEQYF.

The chain couples TRBV7-7 to TRBJ1-1; no clear D. The ends were cut back, 2 bases at V and 1 base at J, with 5 bases in the middle. The CDR3 totals 13 residues. Germline assignment: CDR1 SSHAT and CDR2 FNYEAQ (reference sequence). CDR3 in amino acids: CASSLSENTEAFF. The CDR3 nucleotides are TGTGCCAGCAGCTTATCAGAGAACACTGAAGCTTTCTTT.

This clone has just one count. J is TRBJ2-7 and V is TRBV10-3; possible D gene TRBD2, 6 bases. Germline CDR1 reads ENHRY; CDR2 reads SYGVKD. V lost 4 bases and J lost 4, with 11 bases in between. The CDR3 consists of 13 residues. CDR3 sequence (DNA): TGTGCCATCAGTGGGGGGGTGAATTACGAGCAGTACTTC. This gives the protein CAISGGVNYEQYF.

This clone was counted once. The chain has TRBV9 and TRBJ1-1; tentative D call: TRBD1 (5 bases). Germline lookup yields CDR1 SGDLS and CDR2 YYNGEE. The CDR3 totals 16 residues. Deletions cut 4 bases from V and 3 bases from J, with 19 bases between. The CDR3 sequence is CASSPRRQPTDTEAFF. CDR3 DNA: TGTGCCAGCAGCCCCCGGAGACAGCCCACAGACACTGAAGCTTTCTTT.

Only a few counts were recorded for this clone. This chain links TRBV18 with TRBJ1-2; the D is unclear. Trimming took 3 bases from V and 2 from J, leaving 10 bases between them. CDR1 and CDR2 from the germline V gene are KGHSH and LQKENI. The CDR3 consists of 14 residues. This chain's CDR3 is CASSPGRYNYGYTF. The CDR3 DNA sequence: TGTGCCAGCTCACCTGGTCGCTACAACTATGGCTACACCTTC.

The rearrangement uses TRBV6-5 and TRBJ1-6; no reliable D call. The V end lost 2 bases, the J end lost 4 bases, and 6 bases lay between the germline ends. Germline CDR1 MNHEY, CDR2 SVGAGI. CDR3 length: 14 residues. The CDR3: CASSYRSYNSPLHF. The CDR3 bases are TGTGCCAGCAGTTACCGCAGTTATAATTCACCCCTCCACTTT.

The CDR3, as DNA: TGTGCCAGCAGTTTATCGAGGTCCGGGAACACTGAAGCTTTCTTT. Translated, it gives CASSLSRSGNTEAFF. The chain joins TRBV28 to TRBJ1-1, with D unclear. Trimming left V 1 base short and J 1 base short, with 10 bases between. Germline V gene data show CDR1 as MDHEN and CDR2 as SYDVKM. The CDR3 has 15 residues.

This clone was observed a handful of times. V and J are TRBV7-8 and TRBJ2-7; maybe TRBD2 (6 bases). Trimming left V 4 bases short and J 6 bases short, with 10 bases between. Germline CDR1 is SGHVS and CDR2 is FQNEAQ. This CDR3 spans 12 amino acids. DNA of the CDR3: TGTGCCAGCAGCTCCGGGGGACTCGAGCAGTACTTC. It encodes CASSSGGLEQYF.

The chain is built from TRBV7-2 and TRBJ2-7; 9 nucleotides match TRBD2. CDR1 SGHTA and CDR2 FQGNSA come from the germline V gene. V was pared by 1 base and J by 0 bases, with 4 bases of the junction left unmatched. CDR3 size: 16 residues. CDR3 sequence (DNA): TGTGCCAGCAGCTTAGTTAGCGGGGGTCCCTCCTACGAGCAGTACTTC. It codes for CASSLVSGGPSYEQYF.

This clone was counted a single time. This chain uses TRBV5-6 with TRBJ1-2, with TRBD1 identical over 7 bases. CDR3 length: 18 residues. The trim removed 6 bases at V and 3 bases at J, leaving 20 bases unmatched. From germline, CDR1 is SGHDT and CDR2 YYEEEE. The CDR3 loop is CASTNTRDRSPAYYGYTF. The CDR3 coding sequence is TGTGCCAGCACCAATACCCGGGACAGATCACCAGCCTACTATGGCTACACCTTC.

This sequence joins TRBV10-1 and TRBJ1-2; D might be TRBD1 (5 bases). CDR1 and CDR2 from the germline V gene are WNHNN and SYGVQD (reference sequence). The CDR3 is 15 residues long. V shed 10 bases and J shed 4 bases, with 22 bases lying between them. CDR3 protein: CAIGDSGAPVYGYTF. DNA of the CDR3: TGCGCCATCGGGGACTCAGGAGCCCCCGTCTATGGCTACACCTTC.

This clone was detected only a few times. This chain connects TRBV27 to TRBJ1-5; TRBD1 matches 7 bases. V was pared by 5 bases and J by 5 bases, with 9 bases of the junction left unmatched. This CDR3 spans 15 amino acids. Germline loops: CDR1 MNHEY, CDR2 SMNVEV (reference sequence). CDR3 protein: CASSPNTGAHQPQHF. The CDR3 DNA reads as TGTGCCAGCAGTCCCAATACAGGGGCTCATCAGCCCCAGCATTTT.

The chain joins TRBV5-4 to TRBJ2-3, with D unresolved. Between the trimmed V and J ends, which lost 2 bases and 1 base, there was a span of 11 bases. Per the germline V gene, CDR1 is SGHNT and CDR2 is YYREEE (reference sequence). CDR3 size: 15 residues. CDR3 loop: CASSFIGGRTDTQYF. The CDR3, as DNA: TGTGCCAGCAGCTTTATCGGCGGTCGCACAGATACGCAGTATTTT.

J is TRBJ2-1 and V is TRBV10-3; TRBD2 agrees at 9 bases. Germline CDR1 and CDR2: ENHRY and SYGVKD. The CDR3 is made up of 15 amino acids. J lost 0 bases, V lost 6 bases, and 3 bases had no gene match. This CDR3 is CAISSGGSSYNEQFF. CDR3 DNA: TGTGCCATCAGCAGCGGGGGGAGCTCCTACAATGAGCAGTTCTTC.

This chain links TRBV6-5 with TRBJ1-5; perhaps TRBD1 as D (6 bases). The CDR3 sequence is 13 residues long. The V gene lost 5 bases and the J gene lost 4 bases, with 9 bases spanning the gap. Germline loops: CDR1 MNHEY, CDR2 SVGAGI. The CDR3 is CASSRTVNQPQHF. In nucleotides, the CDR3 is TGTGCCAGCAGTCGGACAGTGAATCAGCCCCAGCATTTT.

This clone was found once. This chain uses TRBV18 with TRBJ1-3; 7 bases agree with TRBD1. This CDR3 spans 16 amino acids. Germline V lookup: CDR1 KGHSH, CDR2 LQKENI. The ends lost 3 bases at V and 0 bases at J; junction bases unmatched: 5. Here the CDR3 DNA reads TGTGCCAGCTCACCGGGACAGTCTGTCTCTGGAAACACCATATATTTT. Amino acids: CASSPGQSVSGNTIYF.

The chain carries TRBV7-2 and TRBJ2-5; D is perhaps TRBD2 (6 bases). The CDR3 has 13 amino acids. Germline assignment: CDR1 SGHTA and CDR2 FQGNSA. Trimming took off 4 bases at V and 11 bases at J, with 17 bases between the two ends. The CDR3: CASSSLTDAGQYF. The CDR3 DNA sequence: TGTGCCAGCAGCTCCCTCACGGACGCGGGGCAGTACTTC.

The chain recombines TRBV3-1 (or the pseudogene TRBV3-2) with TRBJ2-2, with 10 bases lining up with TRBD2. This CDR3 region has 16 residues. Per germline, CDR1 LGHDT and CDR2 YNNKEL (reference sequence). The junction had 3 bases not matched to a gene; V was cut back by 4 bases and J by 1 base. The CDR3 here is CASSPSGGVNTGELFF. CDR3 sequence (DNA): TGTGCCAGCAGCCCTAGCGGGGGAGTGAACACCGGGGAGCTGTTTTTT.

This clone was recorded a few times. The chain joins TRBV3-1 (or the pseudogene TRBV3-2) to TRBJ1-1; D unresolved. Trimming shortened V by 0 bases and J by 2 bases, and 13 bases separated the two germline ends. Germline V gives CDR1 LGHDT, CDR2 YNNKEL (reference sequence). This CDR3 is 16 amino acids long. The CDR3 reads CASSQDRFTSNTEAFF. The CDR3 region has the DNA TGTGCCAGCAGCCAAGATCGATTCACTAGTAACACTGAAGCTTTCTTT.

The chain links TRBV28 to TRBJ1-5; D perhaps matches TRBD1 (6 bases). Germline CDR1 is MDHEN and CDR2 is SYDVKM. Trimming took 5 bases from V and 0 from J, leaving 8 bases between them. The CDR3 loop spans 14 amino acids. The CDR3 is CASSRTDSNQPQHF. The CDR3 region has the DNA TGTGCCAGCAGTCGGACAGATAGCAATCAGCCCCAGCATTTT. Drawing the rest from reference TRBV28 and TRBJ1-5, the complete variable domain is DVKVTQSSRYLVKRTGEKVFLECVQDMDHENMFWYRQDPGLGLRLIYFSYDVKMKEKGDIPEGYSVSREKKERFSLILESASTNQTSMYLCASSRTDSNQPQHFGDGTRLSIL.

The genes are TRBV2 and TRBJ2-3; 9 bases are a match to TRBD1. The V gene's germline CDR1 is SNHLY and CDR2 FYNNEI. The trim removed 6 bases at V and 3 bases at J, leaving 1 base unmatched. The CDR3 runs to 13 residues. DNA of the CDR3: TGTGCCAGCAGGACAGGGGGTACAGATACGCAGTATTTT. Translated: CASRTGGTDTQYF.

J is TRBJ1-1 and V is TRBV3-1 (or the pseudogene TRBV3-2), with 7 bases that match TRBD1. This CDR3 comprises 13 residues. Germline V gives CDR1 LGHDT, CDR2 YNNKEL (reference sequence). V was clipped by 4 bases and J by 5 bases; unmatched bases: 4. The CDR3 DNA follows: TGTGCCAGCAGCCCTACAGGGGCTACTGAAGCTTTCTTT. Translating gives CASSPTGATEAFF.

This clone is classed as medium-sized. V and J are TRBV7-8 and TRBJ1-5, with 7 bases identical to TRBD1. V trimming: 5 bases; J trimming: 1 base; junction bases outside the gene matches: 20. This CDR3 spans 20 amino acids. Germline-derived CDR1 and CDR2 are SGHVS and FQNEAQ. The CDR3 region has the DNA TGTGCCAGCAGCCCGACAGGGAGAGGGGTACGTCGGGGGAGCAATCAGCCCCAGCATTTT. Its protein is CASSPTGRGVRRGSNQPQHF.

Only one count was recorded for this clone. J is TRBJ2-5 and V is TRBV3-1 (or the pseudogene TRBV3-2); perhaps TRBD2 as D (5 bases). The V end was cut by 1 base, the J end by 1 base, with 10 bases between. CDR1 is LGHDT, CDR2 YNNKEL, per germline (reference sequence). The length of the CDR3 is 15 residues. The CDR3 loop is CASSQGASFQETQYF. As DNA, the CDR3 is TGTGCCAGCAGCCAAGGGGCTAGCTTCCAAGAGACCCAGTACTTC.

The chain uses TRBV6-5 and TRBJ1-6; TRBD1 aligns across 9 bases. V trimming: 6 bases; J trimming: 6 bases; junction bases outside the gene matches: 6. The CDR3 contains 15 residues. Germline CDR1 is MNHEY and CDR2 is SVGAGI. The CDR3, as DNA: TGTGCCAGCAGAAAACAGGGGGCGGCTAATTCACCCCTCCACTTT. Amino acids: CASRKQGAANSPLHF.

The chain employs TRBV18 and TRBJ1-6; TRBD1 agrees at 7 bases. J lost 8 bases, V lost 6 bases, and 10 bases had no gene match. CDR1 is KGHSH and CDR2 is LQKENI in the germline V gene. The CDR3 loop spans 15 amino acids. CDR3 nucleotides: TGTGCCAGCTCCGCGACAGGGTTAGGTTATTCACCCCTCCACTTT. Translated: CASSATGLGYSPLHF.